These 21 T cell receptor beta chains were sequenced from one sample in a study of CD8+ T cells in alopecia areata. RNA, once extracted, was reverse transcribed into cDNA for use as the sequencing template. Sequencing was performed with immunoSEQ multiplex PCR; in TCRdb, only in-frame clones are kept and a portion is missing. This table has about 210,000 clones, about three fifths appearing once. The treatment was: oral pan-JAK inhibitor, 5-10 mg twice daily. The material sequenced was CD4+ T cells sorted from blood, taken at week 4, from a patient treated with tofacitinib. The receptors here all came from a human donor with alopecia areata.

The V call is TRBV2, the J call TRBJ1-1; 11 nucleotides agree with TRBD1. Germline V gene lookup returns CDR1 SNHLY and CDR2 FYNNEI. The CDR3 has 12 residues. After removal of 9 bases from V and 5 bases from J, the junction contained 2 bases not matched to a gene. This chain's CDR3 is CASGTGGTEAFF. As DNA, the CDR3 is TGTGCCAGTGGGACAGGGGGAACTGAAGCTTTCTTT.

V gene TRBV30 combines with J gene TRBJ2-5, with 10 bases lining up with TRBD2. The V gene's germline CDR1 is GTSNPN and CDR2 SVGIG (reference sequence). Trimming cost V 3 bases and J 5 bases; bases outside gene matches: 6. The CDR3 runs 14 residues. CDR3 amino acids: CAWRSKLAGETQYF. DNA for the CDR3: TGTGCCTGGAGATCGAAACTAGCGGGGGAGACCCAGTACTTC.

The chain carries TRBV15 and TRBJ2-2; 8 bases match TRBD1. The ends lost 5 bases at V and 4 bases at J; junction bases unmatched: 6. The CDR3 loop spans 15 amino acids. Germline V gene sequence: CDR1 LNHNV, CDR2 YYDKDF (reference sequence). Written as DNA, the CDR3 is TGTGCCACCAGCCCCGGGGACAGGTTCACCGGGGAGCTGTTTTTT. Translated, it gives CATSPGDRFTGELFF.

This clone was detected a few times. The chain links TRBV29-1 to TRBJ2-3, with 9 bases aligning to TRBD1. Losses at the gene ends were 3 bases for V and 4 bases for J; bases not matched to a gene: 5. This CDR3 contains 14 residues. In germline, CDR1 is SQVTM, CDR2 ANQGSEA. In DNA form, the CDR3 reads TGCAGCGTTGACGACAGGGGGATTTCAGATACGCAGTATTTT. Translation gives CSVDDRGISDTQYF.

This chain uses TRBV29-1 with TRBJ2-5; a weak D match, TRBD2 (5 bases). The CDR3 totals 14 residues. V was shortened by 5 bases and J by 9 bases, with 22 bases between the two germline ends. The germline CDR1 and CDR2 sequences are SQVTM and ANQGSEA. The CDR3 reads CSVPGLTSSWSQYF. CDR3 in DNA: TGCAGCGTTCCCGGACTGACCTCGAGTTGGTCCCAGTACTTC.

The gene calls are TRBV5-1 and TRBJ2-5; a possible D gene is TRBD2 (5 bases). The CDR3 runs to 14 residues. The ends were cut back, 0 bases at V and 5 bases at J, with 11 bases in the middle. Germline loops: CDR1 SGHRS, CDR2 YFSETQ. CDR3 region: CASSLGLSGETQYF. In DNA, the CDR3 is TGCGCCAGCAGCTTGGGTCTATCGGGGGAGACCCAGTACTTC.

The genes are TRBV18 and TRBJ1-6, with D tentatively TRBD1 (5 bases). This CDR3 has 15 residues. V lost 2 bases to trimming and J lost 8 bases, with 13 bases between them. Per germline, CDR1 KGHSH and CDR2 LQKENI. The CDR3 bases are TGTGCCAGCTCACCAGAAACAGGCTACGATTCACCCCTCCACTTT. Encoded protein: CASSPETGYDSPLHF.

The chain employs TRBV9 and TRBJ2-1; tentative D call: TRBD1 (6 bases). The length of the CDR3 is 15 residues. V was trimmed by 4 bases and J by 5 bases, leaving 16 bases between them. Germline loops: CDR1 SGDLS, CDR2 YYNGEE. This CDR3 reads CASSFRGLENNEQFF. CDR3 DNA sequence: TGTGCCAGCAGCTTCAGGGGTCTGGAAAACAATGAGCAGTTCTTC.

The CDR3, as DNA: TGTGCCAGCAGCGTCTTGGACAGGGATAATGAAAAACTGTTTTTT. As protein: CASSVLDRDNEKLFF. The V call is TRBV5-6, the J call TRBJ1-4; 8 bases are shared with TRBD1. The length of the CDR3 is 15 residues. V lost 4 bases and J lost 4; bases outside the gene matches: 6. CDR1 is SGHDT and CDR2 is YYEEEE in the germline V gene. The entire variable domain, with the rest obtained from reference TRBV5-6 and TRBJ1-4, is as follows: DAGVTQSPTHLIKTRGQQVTLRCSPKSGHDTVSWYQQALGQGPQFIFQYYEEEERQRGNFPDRFSGHQFPNYSSELNVNALLLGDSALYLCASSVLDRDNEKLFFGSGTQLSVL.

This chain links TRBV20-1 with TRBJ2-7; a weak D match, TRBD1 (6 bases). Germline V gives CDR1 DFQATT, CDR2 SNEGSKA (reference sequence). This CDR3 contains 11 residues. V was clipped by 8 bases and J by 5 bases, with 13 bases between them. The CDR3 sequence: CSTVQGNEQYF. CDR3 nucleotides: TGCAGTACAGTCCAGGGGAACGAGCAGTACTTC.

The chain carries TRBV5-4 and TRBJ1-2; perhaps TRBD1 as D (5 bases). Germline CDR1 reads SGHNT; CDR2 reads YYREEE (reference sequence). This CDR3 contains 13 residues. The ends were cut back, 3 bases at V and 8 bases at J, with 14 bases in the middle. The CDR3 loop reads CASSSRELGGYTF. CDR3 sequence (DNA): TGTGCCAGCAGCTCCAGGGAATTGGGCGGCTACACCTTC.

The chain is built from TRBV7-9 and TRBJ2-5; 10 nucleotides match TRBD2. This CDR3 is 18 amino acids long. V gave up 5 bases and J gave up 0 bases; unmatched junction bases: 12. The germline V gene encodes CDR1 SEHNR and CDR2 FQNEAQ (reference sequence). This CDR3 reads CASSRSGGNFLYQETQYF. CDR3 coding DNA: TGTGCCAGCAGCCGTAGCGGGGGGAACTTTCTGTACCAAGAGACCCAGTACTTC.

This clone has just a few counts. The chain is built from TRBV29-1 and TRBJ2-7; 7 nucleotides line up with TRBD1. CDR3 length: 12 amino acids. V trimming: 5 bases; J trimming: 3 bases; junction bases outside the gene matches: 4. Germline CDR1 SQVTM, CDR2 ANQGSEA. This CDR3 reads CSVSAGGYEQYF. The CDR3 nucleotides read TGCAGCGTTTCGGCAGGGGGCTACGAGCAGTACTTC.

The chain carries TRBV6-5 and TRBJ1-3; D gene unclear. The CDR3 runs to 15 residues. Germline V gene sequence: CDR1 MNHEY, CDR2 SVGAGI. The V gene lost 0 bases and the J gene lost 4 bases, with 10 bases spanning the gap. The CDR3 region is CASSYSAGRGNTIYF. The CDR3 DNA reads TGTGCCAGCAGTTACTCAGCAGGTCGAGGAAACACCATATATTTT.

A few counts support this clone. This chain connects TRBV30 to TRBJ1-1; D perhaps matches TRBD1 (5 bases). V lost 0 bases to trimming and J lost 11 bases, with 13 bases between them. The CDR3 is 12 amino acids. The V gene's germline CDR1 is GTSNPN and CDR2 SVGIG (reference sequence). The CDR3 bases are TGTGCCTGGAGTGTGGGAGGGGCCGACGCTTTCTTT. This sequence encodes CAWSVGGADAFF.

For the CDR3, the DNA is TGTGCTAGTGGTTTACAGGGTGCAGATACGCAGTATTTT. Translating gives CASGLQGADTQYF. The chain recombines TRBV12-5 with TRBJ2-3; a weak D match, TRBD1 (6 bases). The CDR3 consists of 13 residues. Trimming shortened V by 3 bases and J by 4 bases, and 8 bases separated the two germline ends. Germline CDR1 reads LGHNT; CDR2 reads FRNRAP.

This CDR3 reads CAWSFGEGYGYTF. The CDR3 coding sequence is TGTGCCTGGAGCTTCGGGGAGGGCTATGGCTACACCTTC. The chain couples TRBV30 to TRBJ1-2; D is unresolved. V was shortened by 3 bases and J by 4 bases, with 12 bases between the two germline ends. The length of the CDR3 is 13 residues. Germline-derived CDR1 and CDR2 are GTSNPN and SVGIG (reference sequence).

The chain employs TRBV15 and TRBJ1-5, with D unresolved. The CDR3 length is 15 residues. Germline lookup yields CDR1 LNHNV and CDR2 YYDKDF (reference sequence). Trimming took off 3 bases at V and 0 bases at J, with 9 bases between the two ends. CDR3 nucleotides: TGTGCCACCAGCAGGTCACAGATTAGCAATCAGCCCCAGCATTTT. Residues: CATSRSQISNQPQHF.

The V gene is TRBV18, the J gene TRBJ2-3; either TRBD1 or TRBD2 may supply D (6 bases each). Trimming took 0 bases from V and 0 from J, leaving 10 bases between them. Germline V CDR1 and CDR2: KGHSH, LQKENI. The CDR3 covers 16 residues. The CDR3 DNA reads as TGTGCCAGCTCACCACCGGGGGGCGTTAGCACAGATACGCAGTATTTT. Its translation is CASSPPGGVSTDTQYF.

This clone came up a few times. The chain uses TRBV2 and TRBJ2-2; no clear D gene. The V and J ends lost 6 bases and 2 bases respectively, with 10 bases between them. Germline lookup yields CDR1 SNHLY and CDR2 FYNNEI. The CDR3 is made up of 14 amino acids. In DNA, the CDR3 is TGTGCCAGCAGACGTGTACCCAACACCGGGGAGCTGTTTTTT. Protein product: CASRRVPNTGELFF. Complete variable domain (other parts from reference TRBV2 and TRBJ2-2): EPEVTQTPSHQVTQMGQEVILRCVPISNHLYFYWYRQILGQKVEFLVSFYNNEISEKSEIFDDQFSVERPDGSNFTLKIRSTKLEDSAMYFCASRRVPNTGELFFGEGSRLTVL.

In its sample, this clone was seen a few times. The genes are TRBV15 and TRBJ1-5; maybe TRBD1 (6 bases). The CDR3 has 17 amino acids. Deletions cut 0 bases from V and 5 bases from J, with 17 bases between. Per germline, CDR1 LNHNV and CDR2 YYDKDF (reference sequence). CDR3 amino acids: CATSRERWTAADQPQHF. CDR3 nucleotides: TGTGCCACCAGCAGAGAGCGGTGGACAGCTGCGGATCAGCCCCAGCATTTT.